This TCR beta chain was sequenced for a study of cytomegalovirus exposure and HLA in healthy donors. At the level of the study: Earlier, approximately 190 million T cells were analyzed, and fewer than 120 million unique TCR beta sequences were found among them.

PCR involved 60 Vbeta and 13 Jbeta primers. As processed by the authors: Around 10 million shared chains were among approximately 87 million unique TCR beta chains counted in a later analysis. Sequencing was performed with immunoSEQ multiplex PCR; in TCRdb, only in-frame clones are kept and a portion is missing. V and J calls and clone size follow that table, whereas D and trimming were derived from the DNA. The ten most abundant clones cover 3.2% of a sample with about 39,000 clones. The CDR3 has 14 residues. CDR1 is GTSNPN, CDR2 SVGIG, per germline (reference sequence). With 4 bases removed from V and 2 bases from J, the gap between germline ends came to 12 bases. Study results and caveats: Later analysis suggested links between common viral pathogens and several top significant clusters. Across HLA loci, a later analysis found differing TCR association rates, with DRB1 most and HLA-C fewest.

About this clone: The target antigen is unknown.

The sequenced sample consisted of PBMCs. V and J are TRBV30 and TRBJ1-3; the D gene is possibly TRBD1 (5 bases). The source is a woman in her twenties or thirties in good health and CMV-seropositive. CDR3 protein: CAWTPLGPGNTIYF. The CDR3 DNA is TGTGCCTGGACCCCCCTGGGGCCTGGAAACACCATATATTTT.